The subject of this entry is one T cell receptor (beta chain). Running of the assay took place at deep level. Clones were read by immunoSEQ multiplex PCR, and TCRdb kept only the in-frame ones, dropping some. The sample has 1.5 million to 2.5 million clones, about 95% seen once. The CDR3 runs 12 residues. Germline loops: CDR1 SQVTM, CDR2 ANQGSEA. The germline V and J ends were trimmed by 1 base and 8 bases, with 11 bases remaining between them. Terminally differentiated effector memory CD45RA+ cells were excluded by CCR7 positive selection of CD45RO-negative cells. The donors were adults (healthy and HIV-negative) with no recent acute infections or vaccinations. Nashville, Tennessee was home to all donors, who were Caucasian adults. The data belong to a study of shared clonotypes between healthy human individuals. Study overall: CD4 naive cells filled three plates per donor, CD4 memory three, CD8 naive two and CD8 memory one.

The TCR originated in a young man in good health. This chain connects TRBV29-1 to TRBJ1-2; D gene ambiguous. Sequencing was done on a sample of naive CD8+ T cells sorted from blood. CDR3 DNA: TGCAGCGTTGAAGGGTCCTTGTGGGGCTACACCTTC. Translated, it gives CSVEGSLWGYTF.